This T cell receptor beta chain was identified during a study of CD8 T cells in Susac syndrome. Trimming removed 0 bases at V and 7 bases at J, with 10 bases between. Per germline, CDR1 DFQATT and CDR2 SNEGSKA (reference sequence). The CDR3 covers 13 residues. RNA was extracted with the RNeasy kit, and a quantity of about 0.45 to 1 ug was reverse transcribed using random hexamers. MiXCR was run by TCRdb on the immunoSEQ multiplex PCR reads, yielding one entry per CDR3 protein. The sample carries approximately 140,000 distinct CDR3 sequences, 85% to 95% recorded once. Material for sequencing was CD4+ T cells from PBMCs. The chain couples TRBV20-1 to TRBJ2-1; D unresolved. This receptor was taken from a human donor with multiple sclerosis. This chain's CDR3 is CSARDSAVNEQFF. CDR3 coding DNA: TGCAGTGCTAGAGATTCGGCAGTGAATGAGCAGTTCTTC.